This T cell receptor (beta chain) came from a study of T cells in Graves' hyperthyroidism and ophthalmopathy. Study-level points and caveats: Most expanded thyroid clonotypes above 0.001 recurred in blood.

The sample holds many counts of this clonotype. Its specificity is unknown. Uncontrolled infection, other autoimmune disease, pregnancy or lactation led to exclusion. The TCR beta CDR3 regions underwent amplification using RNA transcripts as the source. HTBI primers were employed in a first-round RT-PCR of the TCR CDR3. TCRdb re-called the multiplex PCR reads with MiXCR, one entry per CDR3 protein. The table lists hundreds of thousands of distinct CDR3 sequences, around 13% of them singletons. Per the germline V gene, CDR1 is SGHVS and CDR2 is FQNEAQ. Trimming took 4 bases from V and 6 from J, leaving 16 bases between them. This CDR3 region has 15 residues.

The chain couples TRBV7-8 to TRBJ1-5, with D possibly TRBD1 on 6 matching bases. The sample was blood. The sequence came from a woman between 25 and 40 years old with Graves' hyperthyroidism. The CDR3 DNA sequence: TGTGCCAGCAGCTCCTCCGGGGGCTGGGCTCAGCCCCAGCATTTT. It encodes CASSSSGGWAQPQHF.